This T cell receptor (beta chain) was sequenced for a study of blood T cell repertoires in COVID-19. Across the whole study: COVID-19 samples, acute and convalescent, were from the United States, Italy and Spain. Nucleic acid was either cDNA or gDNA, and it came from T cells, B-cell-depleted T cells, or PBMCs.

As originally analysed: How many nucleated cells were present was estimated from reference gene primer amplification. Clones were read by immunoSEQ multiplex PCR, and TCRdb kept only the in-frame ones, dropping some. D and trimming come from the DNA, and the V and J calls and clone size come from that table. Of 90,000 to 120,000 clones listed, around 83% were seen once; the top ten hold 2.5% to 4%. The length of the CDR3 is 15 residues. Per the germline V gene, CDR1 is LGHDT and CDR2 is YNNKEL (reference sequence). With 0 bases removed from V and 7 bases from J, the gap between germline ends came to 13 bases.

The sequenced material came from peripheral blood. The TCR comes from a woman at least 80 years old with active or convalescent COVID-19. V is TRBV3-1 (or the pseudogene TRBV3-2) and J is TRBJ1-5; D not resolved. The CDR3 DNA reads as TGTGCCAGCAGCCAAGATTTTCGCGGGGTCCAGCCCCAGCATTTT. Its translation: CASSQDFRGVQPQHF.